The text below deals with one T cell receptor beta chain. What it binds is unknown. The method was immunoSEQ multiplex PCR; TCRdb's version includes in-frame clones alone and lacks a portion of them. This table holds fewer than 130,000 clones, roughly 90% found once. This sample is part of a study of cytomegalovirus exposure and HLA in healthy donors. Study overall: Later, an analysis reported that the 95 to 150 validation repertoires had used the same platform as the roughly 700 first-cohort repertoires.

Overall study results and limits: The authors enumerated over 150 TCR beta chains as linked to cytomegalovirus. First-cohort TCR clusters were later found to tend to co-occur in the approximately 110 validation repertoires.

Sequencing used PBMCs. The receptor was derived from a woman younger than 45 in good health and CMV-seropositive.

DNA for the CDR3: TGTGCCAGCAGCCCCAGACAGGGTCAAGCCAAAAACATTCAGTACTTC. It specifies CASSPRQGQAKNIQYF. The chain links TRBV9 to TRBJ2-4; 7 nucleotides line up with TRBD1. Germline-derived CDR1 and CDR2 are SGDLS and YYNGEE. Trimming cost V 4 bases and J 0 bases; bases outside gene matches: 7. The CDR3 totals 16 residues.